This T cell receptor (beta chain) comes out of a study of memory CD4+ T cells and cytomegalovirus serostatus. Germline CDR1 reads SGHNT; CDR2 reads YENEEA. This CDR3 comprises 14 residues. V dropped 1 base and J dropped 2 bases, with 7 bases sitting between them. Clones were read by immunoSEQ multiplex PCR, and TCRdb kept only the in-frame ones, dropping some. This table holds some 48,000 clones, roughly 78% found once. The sort gate was single viable CD3+CD4+CD8-CD45RO+ cells for memory CD4+ T cells. Sequences were obtained from memory CD4+ T cells from blood. This clonotype originated in an adult in good health and CMV-seronegative. The V call is TRBV11-3, the J call TRBJ2-3; D is possibly TRBD1 or TRBD2 (6 bases each). The CDR3, as DNA: TGTGCCAGCAGCTTAGCGGGGGCCACAGATACGCAGTATTTT. Translation gives CASSLAGATDTQYF.